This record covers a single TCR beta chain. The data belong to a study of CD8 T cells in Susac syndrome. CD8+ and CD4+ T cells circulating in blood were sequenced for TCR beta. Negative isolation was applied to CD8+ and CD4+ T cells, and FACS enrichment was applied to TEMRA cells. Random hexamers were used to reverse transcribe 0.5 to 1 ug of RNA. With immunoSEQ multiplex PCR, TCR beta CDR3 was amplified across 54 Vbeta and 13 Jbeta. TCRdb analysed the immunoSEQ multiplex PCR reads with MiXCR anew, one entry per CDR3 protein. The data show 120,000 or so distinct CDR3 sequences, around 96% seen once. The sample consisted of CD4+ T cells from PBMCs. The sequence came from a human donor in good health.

This CDR3 reads CASSYTGNTGELFF. For the CDR3, the DNA is TGTGCCAGCAGTTACACAGGGAACACCGGGGAGCTGTTTTTT. J is TRBJ2-2 and V is TRBV6-6; weak D call: TRBD1 (5 bases). Germline V CDR1 and CDR2: MNHNY, SVGAGI (reference sequence). The CDR3 totals 14 residues. V dropped 2 bases and J dropped 1 base, with 5 bases sitting between them.